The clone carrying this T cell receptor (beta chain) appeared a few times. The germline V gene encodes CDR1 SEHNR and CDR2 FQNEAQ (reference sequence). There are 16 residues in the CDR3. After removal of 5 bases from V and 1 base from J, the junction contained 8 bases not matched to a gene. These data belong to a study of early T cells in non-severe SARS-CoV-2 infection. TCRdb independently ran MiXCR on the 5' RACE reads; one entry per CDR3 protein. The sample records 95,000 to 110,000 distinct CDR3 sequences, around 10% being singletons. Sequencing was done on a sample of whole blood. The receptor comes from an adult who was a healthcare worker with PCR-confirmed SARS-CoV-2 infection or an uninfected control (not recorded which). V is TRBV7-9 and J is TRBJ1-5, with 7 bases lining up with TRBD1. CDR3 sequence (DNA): TGTGCCAGCAGCCCGTCTACAGGGGCGAGCAATCAGCCCCAGCATTTT. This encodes CASSPSTGASNQPQHF.